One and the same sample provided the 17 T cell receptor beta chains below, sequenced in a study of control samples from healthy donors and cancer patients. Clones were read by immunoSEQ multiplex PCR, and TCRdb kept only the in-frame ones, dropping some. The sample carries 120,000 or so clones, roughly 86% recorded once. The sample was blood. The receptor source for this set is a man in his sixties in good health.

CDR3 sequence reads: CASSQTIQTGNYGYTF. The CDR3 DNA reads as TGTGCCAGCAGTCAGACGATACAAACAGGGAACTATGGCTACACCTTC. V gene TRBV27 combines with J gene TRBJ1-2; weak D call: TRBD1 (6 bases). V was clipped by 5 bases and J by 2 bases, with 18 bases between them. This CDR3 comprises 16 residues. The germline V gene has CDR1 MNHEY and CDR2 SMNVEV (reference sequence).

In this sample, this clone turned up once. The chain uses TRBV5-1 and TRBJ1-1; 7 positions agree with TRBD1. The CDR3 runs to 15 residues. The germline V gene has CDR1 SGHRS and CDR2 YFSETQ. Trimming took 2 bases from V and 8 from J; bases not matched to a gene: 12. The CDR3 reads CASSFSGTVQSEAFF. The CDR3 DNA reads TGCGCCAGCAGCTTCTCCGGGACAGTGCAGTCCGAAGCTTTCTTT.

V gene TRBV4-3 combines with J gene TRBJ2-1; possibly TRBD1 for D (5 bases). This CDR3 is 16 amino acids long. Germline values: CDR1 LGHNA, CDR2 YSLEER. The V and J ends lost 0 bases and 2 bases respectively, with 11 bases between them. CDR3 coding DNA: TGCGCCAGCAGCCAAGATGGGCCAGGGACCTACAATGAGCAGTTCTTC. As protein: CASSQDGPGTYNEQFF.

The CDR3 sequence is CATDLRGRTYNSPLHF. The CDR3 DNA is TGTGCCACCGACCTCCGCGGGCGGACCTATAATTCACCCCTCCACTTT. The chain has TRBV24-1 and TRBJ1-6; no clear D gene. Trimming removed 9 bases from V and 2 bases from J, with 16 bases in between. The CDR3 runs to 16 residues. The germline V gene has CDR1 KGHDR and CDR2 SFDVKD.

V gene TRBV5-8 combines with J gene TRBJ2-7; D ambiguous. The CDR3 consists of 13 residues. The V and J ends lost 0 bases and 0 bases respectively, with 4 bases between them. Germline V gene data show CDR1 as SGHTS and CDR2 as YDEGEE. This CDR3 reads CASSLGHSYEQYF. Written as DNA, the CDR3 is TGTGCCAGCAGCTTGGGACACTCCTACGAGCAGTACTTC.

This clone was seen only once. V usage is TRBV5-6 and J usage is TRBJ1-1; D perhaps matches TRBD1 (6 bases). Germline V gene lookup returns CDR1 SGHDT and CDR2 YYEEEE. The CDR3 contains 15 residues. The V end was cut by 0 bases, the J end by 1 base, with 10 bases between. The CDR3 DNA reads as TGTGCCAGCAGCTTGGTTAGGGGGGCGAACACTGAAGCTTTCTTT. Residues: CASSLVRGANTEAFF. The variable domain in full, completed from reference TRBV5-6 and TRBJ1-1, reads DAGVTQSPTHLIKTRGQQVTLRCSPKSGHDTVSWYQQALGQGPQFIFQYYEEEERQRGNFPDRFSGHQFPNYSSELNVNALLLGDSALYLCASSLVRGANTEAFFGQGTRLTVV.

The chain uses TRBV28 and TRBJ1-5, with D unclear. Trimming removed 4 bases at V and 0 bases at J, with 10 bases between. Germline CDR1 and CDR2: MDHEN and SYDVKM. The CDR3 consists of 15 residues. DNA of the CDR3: TGTGCCAGCAGTTCTTGGGGAGATAGCAATCAGCCCCAGCATTTT. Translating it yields CASSSWGDSNQPQHF.

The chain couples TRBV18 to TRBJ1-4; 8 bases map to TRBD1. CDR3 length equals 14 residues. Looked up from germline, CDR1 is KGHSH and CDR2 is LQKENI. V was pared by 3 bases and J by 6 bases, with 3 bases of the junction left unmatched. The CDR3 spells CASSPSGGDEKLFF. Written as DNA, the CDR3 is TGTGCCAGCTCACCCTCAGGGGGCGATGAAAAACTGTTTTTT.

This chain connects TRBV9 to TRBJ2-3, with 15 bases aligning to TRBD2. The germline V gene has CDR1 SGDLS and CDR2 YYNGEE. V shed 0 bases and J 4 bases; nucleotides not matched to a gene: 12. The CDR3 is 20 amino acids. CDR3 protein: CASSVDLSGTSGGLADTQYF. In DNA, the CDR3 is TGTGCCAGCAGCGTAGATCTCTCCGGGACTAGCGGGGGGTTGGCAGATACGCAGTATTTT.

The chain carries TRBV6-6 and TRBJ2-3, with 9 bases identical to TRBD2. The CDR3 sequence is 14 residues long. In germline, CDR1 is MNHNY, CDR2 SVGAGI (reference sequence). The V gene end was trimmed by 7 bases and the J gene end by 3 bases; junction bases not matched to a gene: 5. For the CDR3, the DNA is TGTGCCAGCAAGGTTAGCGGGGGAACAGATACGCAGTATTTT. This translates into CASKVSGGTDTQYF.

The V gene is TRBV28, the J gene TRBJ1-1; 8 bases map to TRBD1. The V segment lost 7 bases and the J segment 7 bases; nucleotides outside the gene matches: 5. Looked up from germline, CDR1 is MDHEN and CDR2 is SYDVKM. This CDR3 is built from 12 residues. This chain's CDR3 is CASISGGREAFF. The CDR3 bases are TGTGCCAGCATATCAGGGGGCCGTGAAGCTTTCTTT. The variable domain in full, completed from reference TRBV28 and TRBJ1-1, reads DVKVTQSSRYLVKRTGEKVFLECVQDMDHENMFWYRQDPGLGLRLIYFSYDVKMKEKGDIPEGYSVSREKKERFSLILESASTNQTSMYLCASISGGREAFFGQGTRLTVV.

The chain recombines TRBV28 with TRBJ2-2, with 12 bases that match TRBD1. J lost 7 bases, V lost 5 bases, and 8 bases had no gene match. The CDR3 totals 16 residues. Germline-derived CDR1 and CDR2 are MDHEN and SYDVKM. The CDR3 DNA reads TGTGCCAGCAGTGAGGGGACAGGGGGCCATTTCGGGGAGCTGTTTTTT. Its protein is CASSEGTGGHFGELFF. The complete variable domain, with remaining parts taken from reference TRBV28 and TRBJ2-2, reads DVKVTQSSRYLVKRTGEKVFLECVQDMDHENMFWYRQDPGLGLRLIYFSYDVKMKEKGDIPEGYSVSREKKERFSLILESASTNQTSMYLCASSEGTGGHFGELFFGEGSRLTVL.

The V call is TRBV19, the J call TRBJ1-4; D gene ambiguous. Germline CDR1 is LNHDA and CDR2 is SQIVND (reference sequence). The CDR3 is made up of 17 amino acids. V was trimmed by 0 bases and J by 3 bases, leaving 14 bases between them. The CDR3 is CASSIDDSGSANEKLFF. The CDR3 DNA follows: TGTGCCAGTAGTATAGATGACTCGGGGTCGGCTAATGAAAAACTGTTTTTT.

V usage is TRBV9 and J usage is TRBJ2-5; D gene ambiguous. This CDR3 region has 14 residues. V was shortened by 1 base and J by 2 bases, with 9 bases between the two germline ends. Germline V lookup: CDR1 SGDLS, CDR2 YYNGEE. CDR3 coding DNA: TGTGCCAGCAGCGTAAGTAGTACTCAAGAGACCCAGTACTTC. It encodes CASSVSSTQETQYF. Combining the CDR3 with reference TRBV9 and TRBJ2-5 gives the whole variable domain DSGVTQTPKHLITATGQRVTLRCSPRSGDLSVYWYQQSLDQGLQFLIQYYNGEERAKGNILERFSAQQFPDLHSELNLSSLELGDSALYFCASSVSSTQETQYFGPGTRLLVL.

CDR3 nucleotide sequence: TGTGCCAGCAGCTTAGTTGGCACGTCCTTCTCGAATACGCAGTATTTT. Translation: CASSLVGTSFSNTQYF. This chain links TRBV7-2 with TRBJ2-3, with D uncertain. The germline gives CDR1 SGHTA, CDR2 FQGNSA. Trimming stripped 1 base from V and 7 bases from J, with 18 bases between. The CDR3 loop spans 16 amino acids.

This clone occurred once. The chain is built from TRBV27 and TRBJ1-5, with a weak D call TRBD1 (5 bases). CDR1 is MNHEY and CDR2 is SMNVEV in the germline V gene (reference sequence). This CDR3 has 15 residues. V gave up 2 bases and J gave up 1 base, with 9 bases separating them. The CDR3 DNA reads TGTGCCAGCAGTTTAAAGGGGTTGAGCAATCAGCCCCAGCATTTT. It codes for CASSLKGLSNQPQHF.

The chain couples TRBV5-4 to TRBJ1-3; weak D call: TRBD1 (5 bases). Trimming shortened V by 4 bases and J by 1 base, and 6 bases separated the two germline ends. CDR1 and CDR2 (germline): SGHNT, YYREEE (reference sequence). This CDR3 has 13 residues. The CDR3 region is CASSGGSGNTIYF. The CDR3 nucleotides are TGTGCCAGCAGCGGGGGATCTGGAAACACCATATATTTT.